The entry below describes one T cell receptor beta chain. Per the germline V gene, CDR1 is SGHRS and CDR2 is YFSETQ. CDR3 length equals 14 residues. V lost 9 bases and J 5 bases, leaving 17 bases between the germline ends. The entry originates in a study of cytomegalovirus exposure and HLA in healthy donors. PCR used 60 Vbeta primers and 13 Jbeta primers. The assay was immunoSEQ multiplex PCR, and TCRdb's table has in-frame clones only and misses some. The repertoire holds around 150,000 clones, with around three quarters as singletons. What was sequenced was PBMCs. The receptor was isolated from a man in his forties in good health and CMV-seropositive. The V and J genes are TRBV5-1 and TRBJ1-4, with D uncertain. This CDR3 is CATRTDLANEKLFF. The CDR3 DNA follows: TGCGCCACCAGAACGGACTTAGCAAATGAAAAACTGTTTTTT.